These 2 T cell receptor beta chains originate from one sample sequenced in a study of OX40 agonist ivuxolimab in advanced cancers. Libraries were prepared by immunoSEQ multiplex PCR; TCRdb keeps only in-frame clonotypes and omits some of them. The sample shows tens of thousands of clones, 80% to 90% of them seen only once. Sequencing used CD4+ or CD8+ T cells sorted from blood, obtained in a trial of the OX40 agonist ivuxolimab. These receptors came from an adult with an advanced solid tumor such as melanoma, head and neck, liver or kidney cancer.

This clone occurred once. CDR3 protein: CASSQGEGVDEQYF. CDR3 sequence (DNA): TGCGCCAGCAGCCAGGGGGAAGGGGTAGACGAGCAGTACTTC. The chain combines TRBV4-1 with TRBJ2-7; tentatively, D is TRBD1 or TRBD2 (5 bases each). Germline CDR1 is MGHRA and CDR2 is YSYEKL. The CDR3 runs to 14 residues. Trimming stripped 3 bases from V and 5 bases from J, with 14 bases between.

V and J are TRBV27 and TRBJ2-7, with D perhaps matching TRBD1 (6 bases). V lost 7 bases, J lost 3 bases, and 16 bases lay in between. CDR3 length: 14 residues. Per the germline V gene, CDR1 is MNHEY and CDR2 is SMNVEV (reference sequence). The DNA for the CDR3 is TGTGCCAGCAAGCCTCCGGGACAATTCTACGAGCAGTACTTC. This translates into CASKPPGQFYEQYF.